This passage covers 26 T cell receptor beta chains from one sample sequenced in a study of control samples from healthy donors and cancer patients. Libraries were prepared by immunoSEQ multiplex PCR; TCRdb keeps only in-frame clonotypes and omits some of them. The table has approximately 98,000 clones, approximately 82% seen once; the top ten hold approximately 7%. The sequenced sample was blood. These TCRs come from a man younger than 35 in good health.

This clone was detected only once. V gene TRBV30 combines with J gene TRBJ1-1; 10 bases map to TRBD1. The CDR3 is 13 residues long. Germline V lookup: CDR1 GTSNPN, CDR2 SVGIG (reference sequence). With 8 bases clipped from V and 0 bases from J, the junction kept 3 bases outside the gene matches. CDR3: CARDRGMNTEAFF. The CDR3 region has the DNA TGTGCCAGGGACAGGGGAATGAACACTGAAGCTTTCTTT.

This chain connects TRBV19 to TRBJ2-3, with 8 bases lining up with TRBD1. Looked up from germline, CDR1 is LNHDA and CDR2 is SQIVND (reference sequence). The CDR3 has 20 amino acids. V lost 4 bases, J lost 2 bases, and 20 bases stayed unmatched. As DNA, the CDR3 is TGTGCCAGTAGTACCAGGCTTCCTGGGGGACGGACAGGGTCCACAGATACGCAGTATTTT. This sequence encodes CASSTRLPGGRTGSTDTQYF.

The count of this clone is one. CDR3 coding DNA: TGTGCCAGCAGTTTCGAGATAGGAAGGCTCAATGAGCAGTTCTTC. This translates into CASSFEIGRLNEQFF. The V gene is TRBV6-2 or TRBV6-3, the J gene TRBJ2-1; D is undetermined. The CDR3 runs 15 residues. Germline V lookup: CDR1 MNHEY, CDR2 SVGEGT. V shed 4 bases and J shed 6 bases, with 16 bases lying between them.

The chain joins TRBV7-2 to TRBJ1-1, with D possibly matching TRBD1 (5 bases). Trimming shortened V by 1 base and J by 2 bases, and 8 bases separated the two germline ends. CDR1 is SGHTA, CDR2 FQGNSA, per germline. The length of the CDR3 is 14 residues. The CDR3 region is CASSLVGANTEAFF. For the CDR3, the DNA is TGTGCCAGCAGCTTAGTCGGGGCAAACACTGAAGCTTTCTTT.

CDR3 DNA sequence: TGTGCCAGCAGCTTAGATATCGGGACCGAGCAGTACTTC. Amino acid sequence: CASSLDIGTEQYF. V gene TRBV11-3 combines with J gene TRBJ2-7; TRBD1 or TRBD2 may be the D gene (5 bases each). Germline CDR1 is SGHNT and CDR2 is YENEEA. V was trimmed by 0 bases and J by 6 bases, leaving 9 bases between them. The CDR3 loop spans 13 amino acids.

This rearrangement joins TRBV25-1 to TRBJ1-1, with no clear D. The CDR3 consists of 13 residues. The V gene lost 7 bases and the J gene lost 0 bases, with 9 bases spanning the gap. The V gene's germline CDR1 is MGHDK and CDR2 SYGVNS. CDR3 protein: CASKAGLNTEAFF. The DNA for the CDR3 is TGTGCCAGCAAAGCGGGTCTGAACACTGAAGCTTTCTTT.

The CDR3 nucleotides are TGTGCCAGCTCGCAGCCGGGACAGGGGGCTTTTATTAATGAGCAGTTCTTC. Protein sequence: CASSQPGQGAFINEQFF. V is TRBV18 and J is TRBJ2-1, with 12 positions matching TRBD1. The V and J ends lost 6 bases and 7 bases, in that order; junction bases with no gene match: 13. This CDR3 region has 17 residues. CDR1 and CDR2 from the germline V gene are KGHSH and LQKENI.

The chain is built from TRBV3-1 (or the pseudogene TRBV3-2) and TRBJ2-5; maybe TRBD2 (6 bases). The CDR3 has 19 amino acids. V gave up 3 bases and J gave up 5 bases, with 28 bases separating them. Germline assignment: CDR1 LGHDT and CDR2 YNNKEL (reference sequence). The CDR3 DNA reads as TGTGCCAGCAGCCATCACCCATCTACACTAGGAGGGGCTCCCGAGACCCAGTACTTC. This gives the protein CASSHHPSTLGGAPETQYF.

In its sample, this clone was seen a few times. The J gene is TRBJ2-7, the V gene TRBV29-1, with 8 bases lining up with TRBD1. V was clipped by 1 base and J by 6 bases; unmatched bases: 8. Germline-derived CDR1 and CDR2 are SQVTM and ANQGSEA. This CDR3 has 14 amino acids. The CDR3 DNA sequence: TGCAGCGTTGAAGTCTGGACAGGGTCCCGCGAGCAGTACTTC. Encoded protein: CSVEVWTGSREQYF.

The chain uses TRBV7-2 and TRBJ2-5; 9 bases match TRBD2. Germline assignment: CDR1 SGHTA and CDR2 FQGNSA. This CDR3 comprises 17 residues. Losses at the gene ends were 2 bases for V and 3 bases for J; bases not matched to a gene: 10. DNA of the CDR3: TGTGCCAGCAGCTTATCACTAGCGGGCCCCACTAAAGAGACCCAGTACTTC. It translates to CASSLSLAGPTKETQYF.

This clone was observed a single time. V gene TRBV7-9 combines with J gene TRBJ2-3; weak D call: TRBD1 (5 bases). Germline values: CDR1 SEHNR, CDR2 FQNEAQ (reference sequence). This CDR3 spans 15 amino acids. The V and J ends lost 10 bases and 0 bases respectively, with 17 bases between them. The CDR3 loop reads CATQLQTASTDTQYF. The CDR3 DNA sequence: TGTGCCACCCAGCTACAGACAGCGAGCACAGATACGCAGTATTTT.

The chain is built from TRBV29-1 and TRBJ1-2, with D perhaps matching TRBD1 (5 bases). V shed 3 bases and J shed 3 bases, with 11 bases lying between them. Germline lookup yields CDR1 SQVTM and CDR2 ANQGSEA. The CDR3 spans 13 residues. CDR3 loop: CSVEAPGHYGYTF. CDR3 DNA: TGCAGCGTTGAGGCACCGGGGCACTATGGCTACACCTTC.

Here the CDR3 reads CASSLSREDYGYTF. The CDR3 DNA follows: TGTGCCAGCAGCCTCTCCAGGGAGGACTATGGCTACACCTTC. J is TRBJ1-2 and V is TRBV9, with a possible D match to TRBD1 (5 bases). This CDR3 comprises 14 residues. V dropped 4 bases and J dropped 3 bases, with 13 bases sitting between them. Per the germline V gene, CDR1 is SGDLS and CDR2 is YYNGEE.

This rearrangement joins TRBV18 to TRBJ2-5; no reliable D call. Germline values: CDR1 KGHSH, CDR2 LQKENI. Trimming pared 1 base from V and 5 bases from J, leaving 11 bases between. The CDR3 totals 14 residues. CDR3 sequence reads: CASSPRLERETQYF. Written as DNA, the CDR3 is TGTGCCAGCTCACCACGGCTAGAGAGGGAGACCCAGTACTTC.

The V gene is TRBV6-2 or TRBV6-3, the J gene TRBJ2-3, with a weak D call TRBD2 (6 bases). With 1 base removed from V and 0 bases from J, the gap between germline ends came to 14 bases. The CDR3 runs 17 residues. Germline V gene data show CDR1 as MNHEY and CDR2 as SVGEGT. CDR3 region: CASSYFLIGTSTDTQYF. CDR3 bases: TGTGCCAGCAGTTACTTTTTGATAGGGACTAGCACAGATACGCAGTATTTT.

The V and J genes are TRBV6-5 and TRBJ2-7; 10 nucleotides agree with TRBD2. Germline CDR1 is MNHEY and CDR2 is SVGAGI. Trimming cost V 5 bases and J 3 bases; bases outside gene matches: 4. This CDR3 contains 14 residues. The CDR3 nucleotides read TGTGCCAGCAGTCCTAGCGGGGGTCTCTACGAGCAGTACTTC. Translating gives CASSPSGGLYEQYF.

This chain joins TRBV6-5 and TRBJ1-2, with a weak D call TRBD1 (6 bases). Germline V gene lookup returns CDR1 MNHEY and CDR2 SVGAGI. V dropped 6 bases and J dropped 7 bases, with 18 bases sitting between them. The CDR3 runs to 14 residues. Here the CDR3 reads CASSTGFLGFGYTF. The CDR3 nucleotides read TGTGCCAGCAGCACAGGGTTCTTAGGCTTTGGCTACACCTTC.

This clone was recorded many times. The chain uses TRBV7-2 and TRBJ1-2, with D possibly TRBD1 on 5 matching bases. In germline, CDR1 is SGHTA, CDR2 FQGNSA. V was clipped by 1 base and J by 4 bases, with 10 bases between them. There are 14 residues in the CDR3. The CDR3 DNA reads TGTGCCAGCAGCTTAGATCGGGGGACCTATGGCTACACCTTC. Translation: CASSLDRGTYGYTF.

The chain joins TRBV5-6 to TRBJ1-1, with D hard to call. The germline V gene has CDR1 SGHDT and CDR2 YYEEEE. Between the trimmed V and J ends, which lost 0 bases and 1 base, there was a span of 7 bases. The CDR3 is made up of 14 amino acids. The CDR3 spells CASSLEFRNTEAFF. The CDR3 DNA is TGTGCCAGCAGCTTGGAGTTTAGGAACACTGAAGCTTTCTTT. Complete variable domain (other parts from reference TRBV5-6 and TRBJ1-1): DAGVTQSPTHLIKTRGQQVTLRCSPKSGHDTVSWYQQALGQGPQFIFQYYEEEERQRGNFPDRFSGHQFPNYSSELNVNALLLGDSALYLCASSLEFRNTEAFFGQGTRLTVV.

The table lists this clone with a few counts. CDR3 coding DNA: TGTGCCAGCTCACCACTCAGGGGTCATGGCTACACCTTC. It specifies CASSPLRGHGYTF. The chain combines TRBV18 with TRBJ1-2; maybe TRBD1 (6 bases). The V end lost 1 base, the J end lost 6 bases, and 9 bases lay between the germline ends. Germline V gene sequence: CDR1 KGHSH, CDR2 LQKENI. The CDR3 length is 13 residues.

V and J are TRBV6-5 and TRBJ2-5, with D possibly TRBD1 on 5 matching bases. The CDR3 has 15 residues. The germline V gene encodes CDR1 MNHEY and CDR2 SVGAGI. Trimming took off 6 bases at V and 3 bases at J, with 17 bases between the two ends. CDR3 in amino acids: CASRTDMEEEETQYF. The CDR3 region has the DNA TGTGCCAGCAGGACGGACATGGAAGAAGAAGAGACCCAGTACTTC.

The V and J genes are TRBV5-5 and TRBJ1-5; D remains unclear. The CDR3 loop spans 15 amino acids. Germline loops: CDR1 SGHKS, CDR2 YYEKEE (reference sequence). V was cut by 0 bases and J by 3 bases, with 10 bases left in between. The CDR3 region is CASSLGGNVNQPQHF. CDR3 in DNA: TGTGCCAGCAGCTTGGGCGGGAACGTCAATCAGCCCCAGCATTTT.

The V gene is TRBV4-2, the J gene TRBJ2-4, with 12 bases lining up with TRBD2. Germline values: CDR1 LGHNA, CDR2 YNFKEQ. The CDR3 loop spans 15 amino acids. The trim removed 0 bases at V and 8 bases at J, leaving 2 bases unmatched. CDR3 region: CASSQDSSGGDIQYF. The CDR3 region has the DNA TGTGCCAGCAGCCAAGATTCTAGCGGGGGGGACATTCAGTACTTC.

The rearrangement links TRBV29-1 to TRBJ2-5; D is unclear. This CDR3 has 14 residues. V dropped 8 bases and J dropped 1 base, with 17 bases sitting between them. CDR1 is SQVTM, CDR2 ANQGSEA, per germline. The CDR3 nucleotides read TGCAGCACAATCCGGTTTGGTGTCCAAGAGACCCAGTACTTC. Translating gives CSTIRFGVQETQYF.

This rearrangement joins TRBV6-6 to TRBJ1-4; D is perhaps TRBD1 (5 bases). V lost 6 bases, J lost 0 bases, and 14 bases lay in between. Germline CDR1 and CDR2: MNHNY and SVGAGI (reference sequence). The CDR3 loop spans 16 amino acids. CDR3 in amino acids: CASSLGPIATNEKLFF. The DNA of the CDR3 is TGTGCCAGCAGCCTGGGACCGATAGCAACTAATGAAAAACTGTTTTTT.

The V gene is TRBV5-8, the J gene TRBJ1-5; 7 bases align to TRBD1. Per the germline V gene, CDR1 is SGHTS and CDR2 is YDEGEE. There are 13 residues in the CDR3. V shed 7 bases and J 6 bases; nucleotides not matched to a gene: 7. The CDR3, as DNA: TGTGCCAGCGCTAGACAGGGAGCTCAGCCCCAGCATTTT. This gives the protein CASARQGAQPQHF. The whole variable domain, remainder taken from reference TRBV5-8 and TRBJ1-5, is EAGVTQSPTHLIKTRGQQATLRCSPISGHTSVYWYQQALGLGLQFLLWYDEGEERNRGNFPPRFSGRQFPNYSSELNVNALELEDSALYLCASARQGAQPQHFGDGTRLSIL.